This is a list of T cell receptor beta chains from one sample in a study of T cell repertoires in cytomegalovirus infection. TCRdb recomputed calls from the reads with MiXCR, one row per CDR3 protein. The sample has about 920,000 distinct CDR3 sequences; 25% to 40% are singletons. These TCRs are of unknown antigen specificity. The specimen was cultured CD8+ T cells from PBMCs, collected from culture after CMV antigen stimulation. These receptors all come from a human donor in good health (CMV status not recorded). Some clones in this sample may be carry-over from other donors' samples. CDR3s include the opening cysteine and the closing phenylalanine or tryptophan.

V,CDR3
TRBV6-2/TRBV6-3,CASSYWHPQDVGEQYF
TRBV7-3,CASSKDWTGDSTDTQYF
TRBV6-5,CASSYGGGVNEKLFF
TRBV7-3,CASSLTDENTEAFF
TRBV6-5,CASSFRDRAISTNEKLFF
TRBV7-2,CASSSGRVEYF
TRBV6-2/TRBV6-3,CASSYSAISTDTQYF
TRBV7-9,CASRSDRPGSNTEAFF
TRBV7-9,CASKFSYNEQFF
TRBV19,CASLSGGYGYTF
TRBV29-1,CSVGNGNTGELFF
TRBV9,CASSVESGGAGNEQFF
TRBV27,CASSIQGAEQYF
TRBV7-6,CASNGGGLYEQYF
TRBV19,CASRAGTGDFAQYF
TRBV2,CATKLAGSYNEQFF
TRBV10-3,CAISRTSGGPRLGYEQYF
TRBV24-1,CATSESGLINYGYTF
TRBV7-6,CASSLAGTNLETQYF
TRBV6-6,CASSDGVVGPYEQYF
TRBV4-1,CASSQPGTGNNEQFF
TRBV29-1,CSVEGQTEAFF
TRBV7-9,CATPGGASTDTQYF
TRBV6-1,CASSESAGGLTDTQYF
TRBV7-2,CASSLEDWSGANVLTF
TRBV6-5,CASSPYQLRGKGNQPQHF
TRBV27,CASSLSWRLAGDNEQFF
TRBV6-5,CASSPYTNTEAFF
TRBV7-9,CASSSMAVPLNTGELFF
TRBV25-1,CASRRLAKNIQYF
TRBV18,CASSPSAGVGTEAFF
TRBV7-8,CASSLEPDPHPSYNEQFF
TRBV13,CASSQTGRSSYNEQFF
TRBV12-3/TRBV12-4,CASSWVGTEAFF
TRBV19,CASSKGSFGNTIYF
TRBV6-6,CASETGGANTGELFF
TRBV27,CASSSVWGAEETQYF
TRBV7-9,CASSLRRGAEKELFF
TRBV7-9,CEARDRGIPRTF
TRBV2,CASERGEEVYEQYF
TRBV4-1,CASSQLGGGSYNEQFF
TRBV6-5,CASSYSKRGAYNEQFF
TRBV19,CASTPGSRRETQYF
TRBV19,CASRRRGVNTEAFF
TRBV29-1,CSVDGGGEVDDGYTF
TRBV4-3,CASSQDLSGRDNEQFF
TRBV12-3/TRBV12-4,CASSLSGTGFSPLHF
TRBV5-4,CASASGDSYNSPLHF
TRBV6-6,CASSDTGWVQMNTEAFF
TRBV7-9,CASSSRDRGRWEKLFF
TRBV19,CASRDRYSNQPQHF
TRBV29-1,CSVGWSTEAFF
TRBV27,CASSSITGGADTQYF
TRBV19,CASTHLGFLEGSFTEAFF
TRBV6-6,CASRLLAATDTQYF
TRBV7-9,CASTLAVNTEAFF
TRBV19,CASSPSADSYEQYF
TRBV19,CASSLPVDGPYGYTF
TRBV7-9,CASSLELGELEQFF